This T cell receptor beta chain emerged from a study of CD8+CD57+ T cells in acquired aplastic anemia listed by TCRdb under 2018. Broadly, across the study: On average, sorted CD4+ and CD8+ cells yielded 3 to 4 ug of extracted DNA, with a range of about 0.17 to 27.4 ug. CD8+CD57+ expansion was defined as frequency above the mean frequency observed in healthy subjects.

The patients picked for sequencing were ones in whom flow cytometry had shown an expansion of CD8+CD57+ cells. All patients had severe acquired aplastic anemia diagnosed by International Study of Aplastic Anemia and Agranulocytosis and Camitta criteria. Patients had received no therapy at the time of blood sampling. TCR repertoires of sorted CD4+ and CD8+ blood T cells from severe aplastic anemia patients and healthy subjects were deep-sequenced in the study. In the USA, patient enrollment took place under clinicaltrials.gov protocols 00001620, 01623167, 00001397, 00071045, 00081523 and 00961064. Ficoll-Paque density gradient centrifugation was used to isolate peripheral blood mononuclear cells. CD4+ and CD8+ T cells were sorted by FACS or magnetic beads before DNA extraction. This clonotype was counted ten times or more. It has no known antigen specificity. No much larger clone is present one base from it, and per-base qualities are unavailable.

TCR beta VDJ combination and CDR3 sequence profiling used genomic DNA as the template. An Illumina HiSeq 2000 was the platform used for TCR repertoire sequencing. Per the source publication's procedure: TRBV/TRBJ rearrangement plots, CDR3 size and DJ length profiles, and Simpson's diversity index were used to assess repertoires. The immunodominant clone was defined as the most abundant DNA sequence in deep sequencing data. CDR3 amino acid sequences were checked for sharing between subjects and were compared against published repertoires and the VDJdb database. TCRdb reworked the public reads: Q25 trimming with fastp, MiXCR clone assembly, productive beta chains retained. Identical CDR3 protein sequences are pooled into one entry, listed with their most common genes and DNA. TCRdb assigned the V and J calls; the authors' analysis was not used. Across this sample there are roughly 180,000 distinct CDR3 sequences, with approximately 48% seen only once. The top ten hold 10% to 15% of the sample.

Points the paper makes about the study in general: Nearly 30 CD8+ CDR3 sequences were found in both patients and controls but appeared to be highly expressed in patients and within the immunodominant clones of the patients. CD8+ Simpson's diversity did not differ significantly between patients and healthy controls (P=0.060).

CDR1 is given as SGHAT and CDR2 as FQDESV, both from the germline V gene (reference sequence). V ends up 5 bases short and J 0 bases short, with an unmatched junction base count of 5. The CDR3 goes from the cysteine to the phenylalanine over 15 residues. Of all the DNA, just the CDR3 is kept, 45 bases in frame from base 1. Sample: sorted CD4+, CD8+, or CD8+CD57+ T cells (not recorded which) from PBMCs. Recombination joined TRBV11-1 with TRBJ2-3; 7 bases in the junction line up with TRBD2. This receptor was taken from a human donor with aplastic anemia. The CDR3 in this case is CASSPGGISTDTQYF. The DNA sequence is as follows: TGTGCCAGCAGCCCCGGGGGGATTAGCACAGATACGCAGTATTTT.